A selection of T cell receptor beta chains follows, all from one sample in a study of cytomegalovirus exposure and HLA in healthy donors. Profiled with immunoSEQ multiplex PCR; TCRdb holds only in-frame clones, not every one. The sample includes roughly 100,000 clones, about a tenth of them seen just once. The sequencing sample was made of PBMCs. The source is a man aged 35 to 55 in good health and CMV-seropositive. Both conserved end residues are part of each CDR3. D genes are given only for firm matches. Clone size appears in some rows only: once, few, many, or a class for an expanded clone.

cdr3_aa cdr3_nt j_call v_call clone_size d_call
CASIQGVEQFF TGTGCCAGCATTCAAGGGGTTGAGCAGTTCTTC TRBJ2-1 TRBV5-6 - -
CASSSWGLAGYEQYF TGTGCCAGCAGCTCCTGGGGTCTAGCCGGCTACGAGCAGTACTTC TRBJ2-7 TRBV5-6 few -
CASGLDSTLSVSKIDTEAFF TGTGCTAGTGGTTTGGACAGTACACTTAGCGTTTCAAAAATCGACACTGAAGCTTTCTTT TRBJ1-1 TRBV12-5 - -
CASSYSKGRGQETQYF TGTGCCAGCAGTTACTCGAAGGGCAGGGGGCAAGAGACCCAGTACTTC TRBJ2-5 TRBV6-5 - TRBD1
CASSASGILTDTQYF TGTGCCAGCAGCGCTAGCGGGATCCTCACAGATACGCAGTATTTT TRBJ2-3 TRBV9 - TRBD2
CASSWTSGDEQYF TGCGCCAGCAGTTGGACTTCCGGGGACGAGCAGTACTTC TRBJ2-7 TRBV5-1 few -
CASSLDFGNTEAFF TGTGCCAGCAGCTTAGATTTCGGGAACACTGAAGCTTTCTTT TRBJ1-1 TRBV11-3 - -
CASSLAAGVIDTQYF TGTGCCAGCAGCTTAGCGGCAGGGGTCATAGATACGCAGTATTTT TRBJ2-3 TRBV7-9 many -
CASSVSNSYEQYF TGTGCCAGCAGCGTATCTAATTCCTACGAGCAGTACTTC TRBJ2-7 TRBV9 - -
CASSLGLAGSEQYF TGTGCCAGCAGCTTAGGACTAGCGGGAAGTGAGCAGTACTTC TRBJ2-7 TRBV11-3 few TRBD2
CASQTGGDYEQYF TGTGCCAGCCAGACAGGGGGGGACTACGAGCAGTACTTC TRBJ2-7 TRBV28 few TRBD1